Listed below are T cell receptor beta chains from one sample, sequenced in a study of blood T cell repertoires in COVID-19. TCRdb's copy holds only in-frame clones and misses some; the assay was immunoSEQ multiplex PCR. The table lists 350,000 to 450,000 clones, 75% to 90% of them singletons. The sequenced material came from peripheral blood. All receptors come from a young woman with acute or convalescent COVID-19. Each CDR3 is given without its conserved first and last residue.

j_call cdr3_length v_call cdr3_aa
TRBJ1-5 16 TRBV21-1 ASNLLNPRRRYNQPQH
TRBJ2-1 9 TRBV2 ASSVRGEQF
TRBJ1-1 11 TRBV9 ASAGTGSTEAF
TRBJ1-6 12 TRBV6-1 ASSEQEEVSPLH
TRBJ1-6 15 TRBV18 ASSPTGGSSYNSPLH
TRBJ1-6 12 TRBV11-1 ASGGTDYNSPLH
TRBJ2-2 13 TRBV15 ATSRDRGGTGELF
TRBJ2-1 12 TRBV9 ASSVSGANNEQF
TRBJ1-5 12 TRBV6-6 ASSKTGGNQPQH
TRBJ2-5 12 TRBV9 ASSPGQHQETQY
TRBJ1-4 11 TRBV5-1 ASRSKPDEKLF
TRBJ1-3 12 TRBV28 ASSVQGLGNTIY
TRBJ1-4 12 TRBV28 ASRGARVNEKLF
TRBJ1-1 11 TRBV30 AWSGVGSTEAF
TRBJ2-3 16 TRBV5-6 ASTHSPLRRGFTDTQY
TRBJ1-1 13 TRBV4-1 ASSQEGVRGPEAF
TRBJ2-1 10 TRBV28 ASSFWRHEQF
TRBJ1-2 12 TRBV19 ASRPRGALYGYT
TRBJ2-7 14 TRBV10-1 ASSDPLGTVPYEQY
TRBJ2-3 15 TRBV5-1 ASSSNTGTSGTDTQY
TRBJ1-6 11 TRBV27 ASSGTGGSPLH
TRBJ2-1 21 TRBV9 ASSPTPGTGLSPSGGQVGEQF
TRBJ1-1 13 TRBV13 ASSSTYRGGTGAF
TRBJ2-6 15 TRBV27 ASSWTGVSSGANVLT
TRBJ2-1 12 TRBV4-1 ASSQRLALNEQF
TRBJ1-5 13 TRBV6-6 ASSSNGASNQPQH
TRBJ2-3 13 TRBV4-1 ASSHLEQSTDTQY
TRBJ2-3 14 TRBV7-2 ASSSRSSGRSDTQY
TRBJ2-7 10 TRBV11-2 ASSTLLHRQY
TRBJ2-3 13 TRBV30 AWSASGWVTDTQY
TRBJ1-2 11 TRBV29-1 SATRGHDYGYT
TRBJ2-1 14 TRBV28 ASSLSAGADYNEQF
TRBJ2-1 13 TRBV30 AWTPGTVIYNEQF
TRBJ1-2 14 TRBV19 ASSRDRTGVGYGYT
TRBJ1-1 12 TRBV13 ASSSLRGRTEAF
TRBJ2-2 12 TRBV10-3 AISDSSNTGELF
TRBJ2-1 12 TRBV25-1 ASSESGQGNEQF
TRBJ1-3 11 TRBV4-2 ASSQAPRDTIY
TRBJ1-5 13 TRBV12-5 ASGLGENSNQPQH
TRBJ2-7 11 TRBV14 ASSLQGTGEQY
TRBJ1-1 12 TRBV3-1/TRBV3-2 ASSQTGGNTEAF
TRBJ2-3 12 TRBV5-6 ASSTGGEADTQY
TRBJ2-1 12 TRBV2 ASRGDSSYNEQF
TRBJ1-5 14 TRBV5-6 ASSFFGQGDNQPQH
TRBJ1-2 13 TRBV19 ASTLYGTGKDGYT